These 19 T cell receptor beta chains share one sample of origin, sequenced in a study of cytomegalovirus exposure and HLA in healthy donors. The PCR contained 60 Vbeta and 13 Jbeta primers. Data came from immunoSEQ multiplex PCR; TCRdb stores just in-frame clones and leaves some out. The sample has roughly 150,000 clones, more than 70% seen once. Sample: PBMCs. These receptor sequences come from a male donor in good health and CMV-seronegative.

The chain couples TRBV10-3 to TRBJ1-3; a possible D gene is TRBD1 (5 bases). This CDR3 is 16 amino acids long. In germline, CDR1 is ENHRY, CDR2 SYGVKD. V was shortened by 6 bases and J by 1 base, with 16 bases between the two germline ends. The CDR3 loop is CAISTTERGSGNTIYF. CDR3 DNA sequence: TGTGCCATCAGCACCACGGAAAGGGGTTCTGGAAACACCATATATTTT.

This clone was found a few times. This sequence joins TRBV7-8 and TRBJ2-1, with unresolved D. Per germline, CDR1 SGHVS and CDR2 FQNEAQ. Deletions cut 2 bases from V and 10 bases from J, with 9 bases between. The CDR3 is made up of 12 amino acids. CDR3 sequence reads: CASSLRDLEQFF. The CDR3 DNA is TGTGCCAGCAGCTTACGCGATTTAGAGCAGTTCTTC.

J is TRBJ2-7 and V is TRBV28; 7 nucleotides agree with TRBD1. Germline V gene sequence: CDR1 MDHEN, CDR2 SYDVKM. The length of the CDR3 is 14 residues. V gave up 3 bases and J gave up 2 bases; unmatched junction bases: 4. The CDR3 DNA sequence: TGTGCCAGCAGTTTGCCCGGGACAGCCTACGAGCAGTACTTC. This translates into CASSLPGTAYEQYF.

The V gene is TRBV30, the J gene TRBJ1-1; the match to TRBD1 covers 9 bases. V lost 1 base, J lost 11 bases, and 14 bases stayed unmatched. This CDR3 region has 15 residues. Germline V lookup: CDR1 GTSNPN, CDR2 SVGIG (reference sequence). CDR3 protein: CAWSARDRVWKGAFF. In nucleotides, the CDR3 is TGTGCCTGGAGTGCCCGGGACAGGGTTTGGAAAGGGGCTTTCTTT.

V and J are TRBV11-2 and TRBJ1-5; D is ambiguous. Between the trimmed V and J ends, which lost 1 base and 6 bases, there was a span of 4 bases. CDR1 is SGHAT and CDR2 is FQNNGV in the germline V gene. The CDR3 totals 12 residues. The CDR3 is CASSLGGQPQHF. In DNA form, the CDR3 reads TGTGCCAGCAGCTTAGGAGGTCAGCCCCAGCATTTT.

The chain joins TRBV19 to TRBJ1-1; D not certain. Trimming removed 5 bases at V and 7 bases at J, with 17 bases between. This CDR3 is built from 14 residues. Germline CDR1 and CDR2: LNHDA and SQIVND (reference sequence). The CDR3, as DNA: TGTGCCAGTAGTCCCCCGGCAGTGGGCGTTGAAGCTTTCTTT. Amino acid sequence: CASSPPAVGVEAFF.

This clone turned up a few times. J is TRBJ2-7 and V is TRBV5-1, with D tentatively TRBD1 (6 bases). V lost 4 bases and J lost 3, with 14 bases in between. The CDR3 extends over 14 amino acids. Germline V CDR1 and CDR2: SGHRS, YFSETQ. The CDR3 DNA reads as TGCGCCAGCAGCGAGAGTAGAGGGGGCTACGAGCAGTACTTC. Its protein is CASSESRGGYEQYF.

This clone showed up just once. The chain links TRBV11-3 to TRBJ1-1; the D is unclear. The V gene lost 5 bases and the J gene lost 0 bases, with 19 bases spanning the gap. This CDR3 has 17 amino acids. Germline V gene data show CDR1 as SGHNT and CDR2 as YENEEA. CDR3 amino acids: CASSQEGIGPMNTEAFF. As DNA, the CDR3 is TGTGCCAGCAGCCAGGAGGGAATAGGGCCCATGAACACTGAAGCTTTCTTT.

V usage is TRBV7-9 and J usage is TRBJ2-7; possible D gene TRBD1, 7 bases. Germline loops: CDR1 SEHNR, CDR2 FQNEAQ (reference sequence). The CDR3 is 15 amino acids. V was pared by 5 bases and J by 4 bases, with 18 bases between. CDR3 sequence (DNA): TGTGCCAGCAGCCCCGCGGGACAGAGCCCTTACGAGCAGTACTTC. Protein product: CASSPAGQSPYEQYF.

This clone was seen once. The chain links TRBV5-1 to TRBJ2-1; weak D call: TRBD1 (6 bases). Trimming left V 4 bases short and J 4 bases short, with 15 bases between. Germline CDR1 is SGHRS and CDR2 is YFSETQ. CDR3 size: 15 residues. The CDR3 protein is CASSLGQPLYNEQFF. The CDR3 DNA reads TGCGCCAGCAGCCTCGGACAGCCTCTTTACAATGAGCAGTTCTTC.

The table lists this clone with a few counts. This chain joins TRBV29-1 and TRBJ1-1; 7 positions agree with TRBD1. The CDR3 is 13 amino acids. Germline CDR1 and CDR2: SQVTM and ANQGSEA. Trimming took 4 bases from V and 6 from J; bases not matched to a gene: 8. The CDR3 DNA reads TGCAGCGTTGTGACAGGGAGAATCTCTGAAGCTTTCTTT. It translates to CSVVTGRISEAFF.

This CDR3 is CASSSATGNTEAFF. The CDR3 bases are TGTGCCAGCAGCTCAGCAACCGGGAACACTGAAGCTTTCTTT. This sequence joins TRBV7-9 and TRBJ1-1; unclear D gene. V dropped 4 bases and J dropped 1 base, with 10 bases sitting between them. The CDR3 loop spans 14 amino acids. The germline V gene encodes CDR1 SEHNR and CDR2 FQNEAQ (reference sequence).

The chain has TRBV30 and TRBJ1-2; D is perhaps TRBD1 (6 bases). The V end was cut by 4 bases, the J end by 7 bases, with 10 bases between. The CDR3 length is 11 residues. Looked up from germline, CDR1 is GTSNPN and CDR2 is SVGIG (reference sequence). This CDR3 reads CAWMGASGYTF. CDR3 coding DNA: TGTGCCTGGATGGGGGCGAGTGGCTACACCTTC.

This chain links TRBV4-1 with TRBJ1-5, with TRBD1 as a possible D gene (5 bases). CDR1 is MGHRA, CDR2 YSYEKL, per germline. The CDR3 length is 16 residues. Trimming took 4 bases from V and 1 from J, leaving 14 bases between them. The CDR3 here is CASSLGGVGSNQPQHF. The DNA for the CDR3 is TGCGCCAGCAGCCTGGGGGGGGTCGGCAGCAATCAGCCCCAGCATTTT.

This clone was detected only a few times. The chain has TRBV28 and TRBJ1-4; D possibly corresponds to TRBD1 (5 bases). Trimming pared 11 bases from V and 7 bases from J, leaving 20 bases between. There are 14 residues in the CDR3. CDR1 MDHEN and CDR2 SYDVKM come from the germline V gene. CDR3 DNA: TGTGCCGGACGTGGGGCAGGGTCAGGTGAAAAACTGTTTTTT. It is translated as CAGRGAGSGEKLFF.

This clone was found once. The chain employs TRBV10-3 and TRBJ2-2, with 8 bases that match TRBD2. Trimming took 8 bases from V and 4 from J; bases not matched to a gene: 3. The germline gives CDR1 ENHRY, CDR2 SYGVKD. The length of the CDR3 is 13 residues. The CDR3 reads CAIAGGLTGELFF. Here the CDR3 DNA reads TGTGCCATCGCGGGAGGCCTCACCGGGGAGCTGTTTTTT.

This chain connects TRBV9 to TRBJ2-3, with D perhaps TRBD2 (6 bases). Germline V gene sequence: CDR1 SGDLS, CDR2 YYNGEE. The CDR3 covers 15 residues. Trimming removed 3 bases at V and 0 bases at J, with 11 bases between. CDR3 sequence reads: CASSGIAVSTDTQYF. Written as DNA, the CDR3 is TGTGCCAGCAGCGGGATAGCGGTGAGCACAGATACGCAGTATTTT. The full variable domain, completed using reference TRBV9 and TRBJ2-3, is DSGVTQTPKHLITATGQRVTLRCSPRSGDLSVYWYQQSLDQGLQFLIQYYNGEERAKGNILERFSAQQFPDLHSELNLSSLELGDSALYFCASSGIAVSTDTQYFGPGTRLTVL.

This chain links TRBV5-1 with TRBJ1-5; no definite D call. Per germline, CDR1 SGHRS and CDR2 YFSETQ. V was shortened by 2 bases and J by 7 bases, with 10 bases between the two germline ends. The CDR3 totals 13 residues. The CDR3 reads CASSLYGGQPQHF. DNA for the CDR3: TGCGCCAGCAGCTTATACGGAGGCCAGCCCCAGCATTTT.

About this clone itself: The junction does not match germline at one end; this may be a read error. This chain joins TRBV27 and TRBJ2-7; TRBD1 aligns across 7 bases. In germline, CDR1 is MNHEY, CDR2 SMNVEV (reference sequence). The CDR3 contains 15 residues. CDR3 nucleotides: TGTGCCGGCAGTTTACAGGGGAATGGTTGGTACGAGCAGTACTTC. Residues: CAGSLQGNGWYEQYF.